This T cell receptor (beta chain) was profiled in a study of CD8 T cells in Susac syndrome. The authors negatively isolated CD8+ and CD4+ T cells and FACS-enriched TEMRA cells. With random hexamers, roughly 0.45 to 1 ug RNA was reverse transcribed. MiXCR, run by TCRdb on the immunoSEQ multiplex PCR reads, gives a single entry per CDR3 protein. The sample has around 26,000 distinct CDR3 sequences, 94% seen once; the top ten hold 0.27%. The CDR3 is 13 residues long. From germline, CDR1 is MNHEY and CDR2 SVGEGT. The V end was cut by 6 bases, the J end by 6 bases, with 15 bases between. The source material was CD8+ T cells from PBMCs. The chain has TRBV6-2 or TRBV6-3 and TRBJ2-7, with D maybe TRBD2 (6 bases). The sequence was collected from a human donor in good health. The CDR3 sequence is CASSLGSGGEQYF. CDR3 sequence (DNA): TGTGCCAGCAGCCTGGGTTCCGGGGGCGAGCAGTACTTC.